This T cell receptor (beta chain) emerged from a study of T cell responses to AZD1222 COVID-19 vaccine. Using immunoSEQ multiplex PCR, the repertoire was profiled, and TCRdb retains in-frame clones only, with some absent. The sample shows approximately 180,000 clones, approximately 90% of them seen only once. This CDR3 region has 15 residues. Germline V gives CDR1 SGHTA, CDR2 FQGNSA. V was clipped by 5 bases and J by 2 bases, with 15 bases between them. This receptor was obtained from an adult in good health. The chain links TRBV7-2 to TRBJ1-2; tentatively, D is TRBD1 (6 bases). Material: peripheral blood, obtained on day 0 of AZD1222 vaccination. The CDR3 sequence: CASSPYRQGNYGYTF. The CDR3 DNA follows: TGTGCCAGCAGCCCTTATCGCCAGGGGAACTATGGCTACACCTTC.